The sequence of this T cell receptor beta chain was determined in a study of regulatory T cells in long-lasting Graves disease. General study points: Persistent disease preferred TRBV28, TRBJ1-2 and TRBJ2-5; new disease, TRBV20-1 and TRBJ2-1. Patients with persistent disease shared 2,500 or so public clonotypes, outpacing the 900 to 1,000 shared by new patients.

TCR beta libraries were built with iRepertoire HTBI primers and Arm-PCR of CDR3 regions. TCRdb reprocessed the multiplex PCR reads via MiXCR and lists one record per CDR3 protein. This sample has 600,000 to 850,000 distinct CDR3 sequences; approximately 31% occur once, and the top ten carry roughly 46%. The table lists this clonotype with a few counts. The target antigen is unknown. Trimming removed 6 bases from V and 2 bases from J; junction bases left unmatched: 10. The CDR3 length is 16 residues. Germline CDR1 SGHAT, CDR2 FQNNGV. Time point defined: persistent/refractory GD, antithyroid drugs over 5 years with positive TRAb. The TCR library was prepared using RNA isolated from PBMCs.

The TCR sequence derives from a female donor with Graves disease. This sample comprised peripheral blood mononuclear cells (PBMCs), obtained when the disease was refractory, from a patient treated with antithyroid drugs. The J gene is TRBJ2-1, the V gene TRBV11-2; 7 nucleotides align to TRBD2. CDR3 bases: TGTGCCAGCAGGGGAAGGGAGGGAGTCCCCTACAATGAGCAGTTCTTC. As protein: CASRGREGVPYNEQFF.